This T cell receptor beta chain was recorded in a study of T cell changes during pregnancy in multiple sclerosis. Method: immunoSEQ multiplex PCR; TCRdb's copy keeps in-frame clones and lacks some. The data show approximately 40,000 clones, around nine tenths seen once. The CDR3 loop spans 15 amino acids. Germline lookup yields CDR1 SGHNT and CDR2 YYREEE (reference sequence). V lost 0 bases to trimming and J lost 0 bases, with 7 bases between them. This material consisted of CD4+ T cells from peripheral blood mononuclear cells, taken in the third trimester of pregnancy. This receptor was obtained from a female donor in good health, enrolled as a control in a pregnancy study. This chain links TRBV5-4 with TRBJ2-1; no firm D call. The DNA for the CDR3 is TGTGCCAGCAGCTTGGTAACGGGCTCCTACAATGAGCAGTTCTTC. Amino acid sequence: CASSLVTGSYNEQFF.